This TCR beta chain was identified during a study of blood T cell repertoires in COVID-19. Looking at the study overall: Sites in the United States, Italy and Spain provided acute and convalescent COVID-19 samples. PBMCs, B-cell-depleted T cells, or T cells provided the cDNA or gDNA that made up the material.

This CDR3 is built from 15 residues. V shed 1 base and J 6 bases; nucleotides not matched to a gene: 8. The germline gives CDR1 GTSNPN, CDR2 SVGIG (reference sequence). Study processing details: Researchers report that nucleated cell counts were estimated from reference gene primer amplification. Assay used: immunoSEQ multiplex PCR; TCRdb lists only in-frame clones, some missing. D and trimming were read from the DNA, whereas the V and J calls and clone size are those reported in that table. The table records fewer than 200,000 clones, approximately 79% of them present only once. The chain links TRBV30 to TRBJ1-5; 8 bases align to TRBD1. This receptor was identified in a woman older than 75 with acute or convalescent COVID-19. Sequencing was performed on peripheral blood. The CDR3 is CAWSEGQGSVQPQHF. CDR3 bases: TGTGCCTGGAGTGAAGGACAGGGTAGTGTTCAGCCCCAGCATTTT.